This entry lists 21 T cell receptor beta chains sequenced from one sample in a study of shared clonotypes between healthy human individuals. TCRdb keeps only in-frame clones here, not all; method: immunoSEQ multiplex PCR. Of approximately 1,000,000 clones in the sample, 77% were seen once. Input material: memory CD4+ T cells from PBMCs. Subset noted: CD45RA-negative fraction. All receptors come from a man aged 18 to 29 in good health. Some clones in this sample may be carry-over from other donors' samples.

This clone showed up many times. This sample includes further DNA sequences coding for the same CDR3. The J gene is TRBJ2-3, the V gene TRBV20-1; no reliable D call. The CDR3 extends over 11 amino acids. V gave up 3 bases and J gave up 6 bases, with 7 bases separating them. Germline loops: CDR1 DFQATT, CDR2 SNEGSKA (reference sequence). CDR3 sequence reads: CSASKTDTQYF. CDR3 in DNA: TGCAGTGCTAGTAAAACGGATACGCAGTATTTT.

Details on this clone: A much larger clonotype is one base distant, so this may be a read error. The gene calls are TRBV7-9 and TRBJ2-7; 10 nucleotides agree with TRBD1. Germline V gene sequence: CDR1 SEHNR, CDR2 FQNEAQ (reference sequence). This CDR3 is 15 amino acids long. The junction had 4 bases not matched to a gene; V was cut back by 5 bases and J by 0 bases. The CDR3 nucleotides read TGTGCCAGCAGCGCCTGGACAGGGGGCTCCTACGAGCAGTACTTC. Translated, it gives CASSAWTGGSYEQYF. Looking up the rest from reference TRBV7-9 and TRBJ2-7 gives the full variable domain: DTGVSQNPRHKITKRGQNVTFRCDPISEHNRLYWYRQTLGQGPEFLTYFQNEAQLEKSRLLSDRFSAERPKGSFSTLEIQRTEQGDSAMYLCASSAWTGGSYEQYFGPGTRLTVT.

This sequence joins TRBV7-3 and TRBJ2-5, with D possibly matching TRBD1 (5 bases). CDR3 length: 14 residues. Deletions cut 2 bases from V and 3 bases from J, with 10 bases between. Per the germline V gene, CDR1 is SGHTA and CDR2 is FQGTGA. This chain's CDR3 is CASSLYGHKETQYF. The CDR3 bases are TGTGCCAGCAGCTTATACGGACACAAAGAGACCCAGTACTTC.

The chain combines TRBV5-1 with TRBJ2-7, with 8 bases matching TRBD1. The germline V gene encodes CDR1 SGHRS and CDR2 YFSETQ. Unmatched junction bases numbered 8, after V lost 7 bases and J lost 5 bases. The CDR3 runs 13 residues. The CDR3 region is CASGDLQGDEQYF. CDR3 in DNA: TGCGCCAGCGGTGACTTACAGGGGGACGAGCAGTACTTC.

The chain recombines TRBV9 with TRBJ1-3; D might be TRBD1 (6 bases). Germline CDR1 reads SGDLS; CDR2 reads YYNGEE. The CDR3 totals 14 residues. V gave up 2 bases and J gave up 2 bases, with 8 bases separating them. The CDR3, as DNA: TGTGCCAGCAGCGTTTCAGGGGCTGGAAACACCATATATTTT. Its protein product is CASSVSGAGNTIYF. The whole variable domain, remainder taken from reference TRBV9 and TRBJ1-3, is DSGVTQTPKHLITATGQRVTLRCSPRSGDLSVYWYQQSLDQGLQFLIQYYNGEERAKGNILERFSAQQFPDLHSELNLSSLELGDSALYFCASSVSGAGNTIYFGEGSWLTVV.

This sequence joins TRBV27 and TRBJ1-2; D is possibly TRBD1 (5 bases). There are 12 residues in the CDR3. The V gene lost 4 bases and the J gene lost 5 bases, with 8 bases spanning the gap. Germline V CDR1 and CDR2: MNHEY, SMNVEV (reference sequence). The CDR3 protein is CASSWDGYGYTF. As DNA, the CDR3 is TGTGCCAGCAGTTGGGACGGTTATGGCTACACCTTC.

The gene calls are TRBV6-5 and TRBJ2-5; a weak D match, TRBD2 (6 bases). The CDR3 is 14 residues long. Between the trimmed V and J ends, which lost 4 bases and 5 bases, there was a span of 14 bases. Germline CDR1 is MNHEY and CDR2 is SVGAGI. The DNA for the CDR3 is TGTGCCAGCAGTTTCCGGGACTTGGGGGAGACCCAGTACTTC. Translation gives CASSFRDLGETQYF.

The chain joins TRBV5-1 to TRBJ2-2; no clear D. V dropped 0 bases and J dropped 4 bases, with 7 bases sitting between them. The CDR3 loop spans 14 amino acids. The germline V gene has CDR1 SGHRS and CDR2 YFSETQ. CDR3 sequence (DNA): TGCGCCAGCAGCTTGGGTCAGGCCACCGGGGAGCTGTTTTTT. Translation: CASSLGQATGELFF.

The rearrangement uses TRBV18 and TRBJ2-7, with TRBD1 matching 12 bases. CDR3 length equals 15 residues. Germline V gene lookup returns CDR1 KGHSH and CDR2 LQKENI. J lost 3 bases, V lost 2 bases, and 2 bases had no gene match. The CDR3, as DNA: TGTGCCAGCTCACCAGGGACAGGGGGCGTCTACGAGCAGTACTTC. This codes for CASSPGTGGVYEQYF.

The chain uses TRBV6-1 and TRBJ2-3, with unresolved D. CDR3 size: 13 residues. Germline-derived CDR1 and CDR2 are MNHNS and SASEGT. The V end was cut by 7 bases, the J end by 2 bases, with 10 bases between. CDR3 DNA: TGTGCCAGCACAACCCGGCCCACAGATACGCAGTATTTT. Its protein is CASTTRPTDTQYF.

This sequence joins TRBV5-1 and TRBJ2-5; D could derive from TRBD1 or TRBD2 (5 bases each). This CDR3 comprises 15 residues. The germline V gene has CDR1 SGHRS and CDR2 YFSETQ. Trimming removed 4 bases at V and 2 bases at J, with 15 bases between. The CDR3 loop reads CASSPSLGTQETQYF. CDR3 DNA: TGCGCCAGCAGCCCTTCCCTGGGGACGCAAGAGACCCAGTACTTC.

The chain recombines TRBV28 with TRBJ1-4, with 8 nucleotides matching TRBD1. Per germline, CDR1 MDHEN and CDR2 SYDVKM. V lost 5 bases and J lost 4; bases outside the gene matches: 6. The CDR3 loop spans 15 amino acids. Written as DNA, the CDR3 is TGTGCCAGCAGTACCGACAGGGGTAATAATGAAAAACTGTTTTTT. Protein sequence: CASSTDRGNNEKLFF.

This chain connects TRBV2 to TRBJ1-2; D is undetermined. The CDR3 totals 13 residues. V was cut by 5 bases and J by 3 bases, with 10 bases left in between. CDR1 and CDR2 (germline): SNHLY, FYNNEI. The CDR3 coding sequence is TGTGCCAGCAGTAACGGACGGGACTATGGCTACACCTTC. As protein: CASSNGRDYGYTF.

V and J are TRBV27 and TRBJ2-3; D possibly matches TRBD1 or TRBD2 (5 bases each). Germline V lookup: CDR1 MNHEY, CDR2 SMNVEV (reference sequence). V was pared by 5 bases and J by 2 bases, with 11 bases between. The CDR3 extends over 14 amino acids. CDR3 DNA sequence: TGTGCCAGCAGTCGGGACGGTTACACAGATACGCAGTATTTT. This sequence encodes CASSRDGYTDTQYF.

V gene TRBV10-3 combines with J gene TRBJ1-2; TRBD1 matches at 7 bases. V lost 3 bases to trimming and J lost 7 bases; unmatched junction nucleotides: 8. The CDR3 sequence is 14 residues long. Germline CDR1 is ENHRY and CDR2 is SYGVKD. The chain's CDR3 is CAISEGDSGAGYTF. The CDR3 DNA reads as TGTGCCATCAGTGAAGGGGACAGCGGGGCTGGCTACACCTTC.

This sequence joins TRBV4-1 and TRBJ1-4; the match to TRBD1 covers 9 bases. The CDR3 loop spans 15 amino acids. Germline V gene data show CDR1 as MGHRA and CDR2 as YSYEKL. V shed 1 base, J shed 13 bases, and the junction held 10 bases outside the gene matches. The CDR3 DNA reads as TGCGCCAGCAGCCAAGGAACAGGGGGCGGTAGGAGACTGTTTTTT. It yields the protein CASSQGTGGGRRLFF.

This clone was picked up a small number of times. The genes are TRBV18 and TRBJ1-1, with D maybe TRBD1 (5 bases). V lost 8 bases to trimming and J lost 3 bases, with 13 bases between them. This CDR3 region has 13 residues. The germline CDR1 and CDR2 sequences are KGHSH and LQKENI. CDR3 amino acids: CASTGPGDTEAFF. The CDR3 bases are TGTGCCAGCACGGGCCCGGGGGACACTGAAGCTTTCTTT.

The chain links TRBV5-4 to TRBJ1-1; D might be TRBD1 (5 bases). CDR1 is SGHNT and CDR2 is YYREEE in the germline V gene (reference sequence). The V gene lost 1 base and the J gene lost 2 bases, with 21 bases spanning the gap. The CDR3 sequence is 18 residues long. CDR3 sequence: CASSLQRTSIGANTEAFF. CDR3 sequence (DNA): TGTGCCAGCAGCTTGCAACGCACCTCAATTGGGGCAAACACTGAAGCTTTCTTT.

V is TRBV29-1 and J is TRBJ2-3; D unresolved. This CDR3 contains 14 residues. The germline V and J ends were trimmed by 5 bases and 0 bases, with 12 bases remaining between them. Germline V gene lookup returns CDR1 SQVTM and CDR2 ANQGSEA. The CDR3 nucleotides are TGCAGCGTTAACGGCCTGACTAGCACAGATACGCAGTATTTT. Translating it yields CSVNGLTSTDTQYF.

The genes are TRBV9 and TRBJ2-1; the match to TRBD2 covers 10 bases. Germline CDR1 SGDLS, CDR2 YYNGEE. Trimming cost V 0 bases and J 10 bases; bases outside gene matches: 4. The CDR3 sequence is 14 residues long. DNA for the CDR3: TGTGCCAGCAGCGTAGCTCTAGCGGGAGACGAGCAGTTCTTC. Its translation is CASSVALAGDEQFF. Complete variable domain (other parts from reference TRBV9 and TRBJ2-1): DSGVTQTPKHLITATGQRVTLRCSPRSGDLSVYWYQQSLDQGLQFLIQYYNGEERAKGNILERFSAQQFPDLHSELNLSSLELGDSALYFCASSVALAGDEQFFGPGTRLTVL.

The chain joins TRBV5-1 to TRBJ1-1; D is ambiguous. The length of the CDR3 is 13 residues. CDR1 SGHRS and CDR2 YFSETQ come from the germline V gene. Trimming took off 0 bases at V and 5 bases at J, with 8 bases between the two ends. This chain's CDR3 is CASSLGSGTEAFF. CDR3 coding DNA: TGCGCCAGCAGCTTGGGTTCGGGGACTGAAGCTTTCTTT.